The clone carrying this T cell receptor beta chain was seen repeatedly, ten times or more. Its antigen is not identified. The data derive from a study of regulatory T cells in long-lasting Graves disease. Study-wide results and caveats: Reduced TCR diversity was observed in persistent Graves' patients versus newly diagnosed patients.

TCR beta libraries were built with iRepertoire HTBI primers and Arm-PCR of CDR3 regions. In the study's own analysis: Identification across samples found fewer than 65 TRBV and approximately 15 TRBJ segments. One entry per CDR3 protein, called by TCRdb with MiXCR from the multiplex PCR reads. None of the V and J calls come from the authors' own analysis; TCRdb made them. The sample consists of fewer than 400,000 distinct CDR3 sequences, roughly 18% of them appearing once. Time point defined: newly diagnosed GD, antithyroid drugs for less than 3 months. Scientists built the TCR library using RNA that was extracted from PBMCs. Patients were from an endocrinology department in Xi'an, China. This clonotype was obtained from a female donor with Graves disease. Specimen: peripheral blood mononuclear cells (PBMCs), collected at new diagnosis, from a patient treated with antithyroid drugs.

The CDR3 DNA follows: TGCGCCAGCAGCCGACCGGGACAGGTTGATGAAAAACTGTTTTTT. Its translation is CASSRPGQVDEKLFF. The chain combines TRBV4-1 with TRBJ1-4; 8 positions agree with TRBD1. With V trimmed by 4 bases and J by 6 bases, 7 bases remained unmatched. The CDR3 sequence is 15 residues long. Germline values: CDR1 MGHRA, CDR2 YSYEKL.